Listed below are T cell receptor beta chains from one sample, sequenced in a study. A single record per CDR3 protein comes from TCRdb applying MiXCR to the RT-PCR reads. The data hold almost 700,000 distinct CDR3 sequences, with more than 13% observed a single time. Material: memory CD4+ T cells from blood. These TCRs come from a female donor in good health, serving as a healthy control. Both conserved end residues are trimmed from each CDR3.

cdr3_length: 13; v_call: TRBV7-9; cdr3_aa: ASSLQGDGIKGYT
cdr3_length: 14; v_call: TRBV4-2; cdr3_aa: ASSHVSQGATGELF
cdr3_length: 11; v_call: TRBV12-3/TRBV12-4; cdr3_aa: ASTHRIGQPQH
cdr3_length: 9; v_call: TRBV28; cdr3_aa: ATTTGETQY
cdr3_length: 10; v_call: TRBV6-2/TRBV6-3; cdr3_aa: ASRDRGHGYT
cdr3_length: 13; v_call: TRBV7-2; cdr3_aa: ASSNQGHIAQPQY
cdr3_length: 12; v_call: TRBV5-1; cdr3_aa: ASSLPRGKETQY
cdr3_length: 14; v_call: TRBV20-1; cdr3_aa: SASRQGARGNQPQH
cdr3_length: 13; v_call: TRBV20-1; cdr3_aa: SARLAGSIQETQY
cdr3_length: 15; v_call: TRBV25-1; cdr3_aa: ASSEWTLGLSSGELF
cdr3_length: 16; v_call: TRBV7-2; cdr3_aa: ASSFSPGQATGANVLT
cdr3_length: 12; v_call: TRBV7-2; cdr3_aa: ASSRPNSIGELF
cdr3_length: 13; v_call: TRBV5-1; cdr3_aa: ASSLGTALQETQY
cdr3_length: 10; v_call: TRBV7-2; cdr3_aa: ASSFHADTQY
cdr3_length: 13; v_call: TRBV7-2; cdr3_aa: ASSPMREATGELF
cdr3_length: 14; v_call: TRBV7-2; cdr3_aa: ASSFKAGTLPSPLH
cdr3_length: 11; v_call: TRBV20-1; cdr3_aa: SARAFNSYEQY
cdr3_length: 11; v_call: TRBV27; cdr3_aa: ASSSSISGEQF
cdr3_length: 14; v_call: TRBV3-1; cdr3_aa: ASSQVRTSGQETQY
cdr3_length: 15; v_call: TRBV5-1; cdr3_aa: ASVGGASGWNTGELF
cdr3_length: 13; v_call: TRBV15; cdr3_aa: ATSRDPGQGREQY
cdr3_length: 12; v_call: TRBV5-5; cdr3_aa: ASSTETGTSEQY
cdr3_length: 12; v_call: TRBV27; cdr3_aa: ASSPGPGNYGYT
cdr3_length: 13; v_call: TRBV6-5; cdr3_aa: ASSYAQGGTDTQY
cdr3_length: 13; v_call: TRBV5-1; cdr3_aa: ASSLGTSTSNEQF
cdr3_length: 11; v_call: TRBV6-5; cdr3_aa: ASRIQWDREQY
cdr3_length: 14; v_call: TRBV12-3/TRBV12-4; cdr3_aa: ASSGADWPTFDEQF
cdr3_length: 13; v_call: TRBV2; cdr3_aa: ASSEIGQENEKLF
cdr3_length: 10; v_call: TRBV12-3/TRBV12-4; cdr3_aa: ASSGDSYGYT
cdr3_length: 11; v_call: TRBV20-1; cdr3_aa: SADSGLYNEQF
cdr3_length: 14; v_call: TRBV7-2; cdr3_aa: ASSLEGLDSGNTIY
cdr3_length: 11; v_call: TRBV7-9; cdr3_aa: ASNQRGTYGYT
cdr3_length: 13; v_call: TRBV11-1; cdr3_aa: ASSHSATISGEQY
cdr3_length: 11; v_call: TRBV27; cdr3_aa: ASSFYNRDGYT
cdr3_length: 13; v_call: TRBV9; cdr3_aa: ASSVFGGATDTQY
cdr3_length: 12; v_call: TRBV27; cdr3_aa: ASTNRQGRETQY
cdr3_length: 11; v_call: TRBV21-1; cdr3_aa: ASSPTSDYEQY